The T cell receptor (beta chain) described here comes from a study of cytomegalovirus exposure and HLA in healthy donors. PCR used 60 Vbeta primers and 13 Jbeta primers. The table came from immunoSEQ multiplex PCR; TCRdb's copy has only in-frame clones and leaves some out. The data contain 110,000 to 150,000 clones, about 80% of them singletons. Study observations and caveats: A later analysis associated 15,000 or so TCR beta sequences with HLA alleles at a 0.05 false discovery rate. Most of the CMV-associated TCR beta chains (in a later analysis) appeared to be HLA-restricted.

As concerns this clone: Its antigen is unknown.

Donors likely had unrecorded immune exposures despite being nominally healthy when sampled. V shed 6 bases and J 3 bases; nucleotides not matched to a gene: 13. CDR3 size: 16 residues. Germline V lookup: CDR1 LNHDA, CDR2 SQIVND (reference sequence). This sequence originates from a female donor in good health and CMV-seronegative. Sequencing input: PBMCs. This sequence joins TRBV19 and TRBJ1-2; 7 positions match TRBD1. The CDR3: CASRPDRSRLYYGYTF. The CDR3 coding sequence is TGTGCCAGTAGGCCGGACAGGAGCCGACTATACTATGGCTACACCTTC.